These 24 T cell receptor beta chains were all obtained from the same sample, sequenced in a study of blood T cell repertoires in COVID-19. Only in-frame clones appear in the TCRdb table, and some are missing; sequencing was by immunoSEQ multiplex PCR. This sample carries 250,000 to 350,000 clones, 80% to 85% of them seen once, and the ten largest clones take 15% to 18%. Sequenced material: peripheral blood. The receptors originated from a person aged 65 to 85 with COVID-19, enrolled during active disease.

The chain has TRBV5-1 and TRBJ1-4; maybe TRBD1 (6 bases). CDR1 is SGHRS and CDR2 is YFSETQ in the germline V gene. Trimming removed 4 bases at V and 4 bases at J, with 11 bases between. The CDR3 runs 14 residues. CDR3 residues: CASSLQGFNEKLFF. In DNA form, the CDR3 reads TGCGCCAGCAGCCTACAGGGATTTAATGAAAAACTGTTTTTT. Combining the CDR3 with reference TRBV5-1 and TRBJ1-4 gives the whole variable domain KAGVTQTPRYLIKTRGQQVTLSCSPISGHRSVSWYQQTPGQGLQFLFEYFSETQRNKGNFPGRFSGRQFSNSRSEMNVSTLELGDSALYLCASSLQGFNEKLFFGSGTQLSVL.

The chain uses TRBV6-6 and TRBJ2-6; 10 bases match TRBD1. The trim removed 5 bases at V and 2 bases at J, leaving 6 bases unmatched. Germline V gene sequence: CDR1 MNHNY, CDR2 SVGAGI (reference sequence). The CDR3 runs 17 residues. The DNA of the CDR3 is TGTGCCAGCAGTCCCATGGGACAGGGGACTGGGGCCAACGTCCTGACTTTC. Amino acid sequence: CASSPMGQGTGANVLTF.

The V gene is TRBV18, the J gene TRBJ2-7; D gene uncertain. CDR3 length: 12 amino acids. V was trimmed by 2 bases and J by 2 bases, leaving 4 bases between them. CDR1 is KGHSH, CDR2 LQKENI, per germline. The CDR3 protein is CASSPLAYEQYF. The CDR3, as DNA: TGTGCCAGCTCACCATTAGCCTACGAGCAGTACTTC.

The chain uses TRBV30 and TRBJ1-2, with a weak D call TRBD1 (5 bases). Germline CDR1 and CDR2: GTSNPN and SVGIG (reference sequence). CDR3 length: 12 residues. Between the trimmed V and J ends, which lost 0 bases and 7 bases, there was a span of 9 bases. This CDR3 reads CAWSVGEVGYTF. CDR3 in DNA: TGTGCCTGGAGTGTAGGGGAAGTTGGCTACACCTTC. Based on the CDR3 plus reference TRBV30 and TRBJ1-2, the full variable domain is SQTIHQWPATLVQPVGSPLSLECTVEGTSNPNLYWYRQAAGRGLQLLFYSVGIGQISSEVPQNLSASRPQDRQFILSSKKLLLSDSGFYLCAWSVGEVGYTFGSGTRLTVV.

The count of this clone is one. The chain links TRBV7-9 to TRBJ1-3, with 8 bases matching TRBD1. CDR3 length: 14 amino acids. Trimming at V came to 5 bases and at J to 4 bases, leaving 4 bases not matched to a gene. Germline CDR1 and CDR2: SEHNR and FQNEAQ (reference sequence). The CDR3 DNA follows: TGTGCCAGCAGCACCCGGGACAGGGGAAACACCATATATTTT. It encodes CASSTRDRGNTIYF.

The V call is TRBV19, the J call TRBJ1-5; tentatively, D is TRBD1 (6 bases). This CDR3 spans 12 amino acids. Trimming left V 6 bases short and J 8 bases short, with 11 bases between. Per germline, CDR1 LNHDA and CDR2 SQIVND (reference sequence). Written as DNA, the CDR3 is TGTGCCAGTAGGGACAGTGCGGAGCCCCAGCATTTT. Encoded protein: CASRDSAEPQHF.

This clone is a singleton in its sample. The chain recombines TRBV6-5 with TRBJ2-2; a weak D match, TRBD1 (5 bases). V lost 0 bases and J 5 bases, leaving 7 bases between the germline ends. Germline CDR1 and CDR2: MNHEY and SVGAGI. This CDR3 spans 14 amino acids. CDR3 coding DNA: TGTGCCAGCAGTTACTCTACAGGAACCGGGGAGCTGTTTTTT. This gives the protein CASSYSTGTGELFF.

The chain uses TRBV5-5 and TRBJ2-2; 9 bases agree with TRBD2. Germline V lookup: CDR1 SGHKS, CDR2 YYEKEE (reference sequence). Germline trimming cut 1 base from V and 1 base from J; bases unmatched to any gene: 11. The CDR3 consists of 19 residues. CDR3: CASSLSIGAGGGNTGELFF. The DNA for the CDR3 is TGTGCCAGCAGCTTGTCTATCGGAGCGGGGGGCGGGAACACCGGGGAGCTGTTTTTT.

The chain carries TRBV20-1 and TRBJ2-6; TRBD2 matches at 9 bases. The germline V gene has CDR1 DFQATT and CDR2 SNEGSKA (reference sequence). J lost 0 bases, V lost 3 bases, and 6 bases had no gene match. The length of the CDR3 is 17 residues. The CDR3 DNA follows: TGCAGTGCTAGTGCCAGCGGGGGGCCCTCTGGGGCCAACGTCCTGACTTTC. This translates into CSASASGGPSGANVLTF.

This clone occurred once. The CDR3 nucleotides are TGCGCCAGCAGCTTGAACAGTAACACCGGGGAGCTGTTTTTT. Translating gives CASSLNSNTGELFF. V and J are TRBV5-1 and TRBJ2-2, with no clear D. Trimming cost V 1 base and J 2 bases, with 6 bases left between them. The CDR3 sequence is 14 residues long. The V gene's germline CDR1 is SGHRS and CDR2 YFSETQ.

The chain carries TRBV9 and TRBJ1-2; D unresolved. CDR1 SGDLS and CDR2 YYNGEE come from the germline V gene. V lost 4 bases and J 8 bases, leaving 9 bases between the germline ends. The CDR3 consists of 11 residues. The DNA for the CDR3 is TGTGCCAGCAGCCCTGGAGGAGGCTACACCTTC. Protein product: CASSPGGGYTF.

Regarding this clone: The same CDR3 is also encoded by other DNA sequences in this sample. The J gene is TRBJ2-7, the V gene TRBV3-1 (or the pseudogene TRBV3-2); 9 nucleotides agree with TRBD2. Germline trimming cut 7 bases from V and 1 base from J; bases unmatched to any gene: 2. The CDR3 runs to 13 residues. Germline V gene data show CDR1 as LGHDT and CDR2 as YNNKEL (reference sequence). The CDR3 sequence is CASKTSGSYEQYF. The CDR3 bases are TGTGCCAGCAAGACTAGCGGATCCTACGAGCAGTACTTC.

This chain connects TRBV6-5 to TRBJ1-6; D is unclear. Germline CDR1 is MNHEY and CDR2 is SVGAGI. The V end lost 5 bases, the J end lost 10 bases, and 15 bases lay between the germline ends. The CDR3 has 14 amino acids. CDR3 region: CASSPAGVGSPLHF. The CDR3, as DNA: TGTGCCAGCAGTCCCGCGGGCGTAGGGTCACCCCTCCACTTT.

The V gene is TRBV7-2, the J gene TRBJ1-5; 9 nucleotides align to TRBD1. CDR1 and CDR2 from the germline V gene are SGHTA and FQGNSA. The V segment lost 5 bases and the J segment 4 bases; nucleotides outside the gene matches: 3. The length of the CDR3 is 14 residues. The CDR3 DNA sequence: TGTGCCAGCAGCCTGGGACAGGGAAATCAGCCCCAGCATTTT. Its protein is CASSLGQGNQPQHF.

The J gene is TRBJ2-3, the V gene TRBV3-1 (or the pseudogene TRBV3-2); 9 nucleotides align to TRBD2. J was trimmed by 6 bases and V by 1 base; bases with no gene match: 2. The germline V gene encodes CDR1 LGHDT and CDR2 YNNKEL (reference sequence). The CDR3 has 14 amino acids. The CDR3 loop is CASSQGGGADTQYF. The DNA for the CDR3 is TGTGCCAGCAGCCAAGGCGGGGGGGCGGATACGCAGTATTTT.

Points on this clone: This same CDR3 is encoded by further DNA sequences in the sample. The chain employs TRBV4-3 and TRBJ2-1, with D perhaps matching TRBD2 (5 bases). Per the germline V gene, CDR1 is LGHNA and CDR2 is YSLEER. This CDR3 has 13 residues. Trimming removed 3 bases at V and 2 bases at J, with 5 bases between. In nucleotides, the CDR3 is TGCGCCAGCAGCCAGGGAGCCTACAATGAGCAGTTCTTC. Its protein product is CASSQGAYNEQFF.

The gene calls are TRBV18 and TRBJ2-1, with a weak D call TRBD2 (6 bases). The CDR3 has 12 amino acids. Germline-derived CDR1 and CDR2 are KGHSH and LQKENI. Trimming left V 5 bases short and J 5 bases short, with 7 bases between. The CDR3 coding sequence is TGTGCCAGCTCAGAGCGGGACAATGAGCAGTTCTTC. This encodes CASSERDNEQFF.

CDR3 loop: CASSLYDGVSGTEAFF. The CDR3 DNA is TGTGCCAGCAGTTTATACGACGGGGTATCGGGCACTGAAGCTTTCTTT. The chain couples TRBV28 to TRBJ1-1; D gene uncertain. The V gene lost 1 base and the J gene lost 4 bases, with 16 bases spanning the gap. The CDR3 is 16 residues long. The germline CDR1 and CDR2 sequences are MDHEN and SYDVKM.

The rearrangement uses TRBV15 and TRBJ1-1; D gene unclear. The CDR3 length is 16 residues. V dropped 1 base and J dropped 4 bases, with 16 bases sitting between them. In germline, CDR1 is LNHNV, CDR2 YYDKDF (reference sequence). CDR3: CATSRVTSTSITEAFF. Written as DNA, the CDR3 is TGTGCCACCAGCAGAGTGACTAGCACAAGTATCACTGAAGCTTTCTTT.

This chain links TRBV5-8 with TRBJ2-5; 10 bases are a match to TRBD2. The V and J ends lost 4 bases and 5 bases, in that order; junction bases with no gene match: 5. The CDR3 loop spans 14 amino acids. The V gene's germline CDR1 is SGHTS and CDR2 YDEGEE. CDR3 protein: CASSISGGFETQYF. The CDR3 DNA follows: TGTGCCAGCAGCATTAGCGGGGGGTTCGAGACCCAGTACTTC.

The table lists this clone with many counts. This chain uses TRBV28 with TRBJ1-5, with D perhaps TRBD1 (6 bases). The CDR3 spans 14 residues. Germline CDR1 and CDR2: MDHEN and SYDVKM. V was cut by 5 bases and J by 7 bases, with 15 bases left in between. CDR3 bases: TGTGCCAGCAGTGGACAGCGAGGTCGACAGCCCCAGCATTTT. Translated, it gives CASSGQRGRQPQHF.

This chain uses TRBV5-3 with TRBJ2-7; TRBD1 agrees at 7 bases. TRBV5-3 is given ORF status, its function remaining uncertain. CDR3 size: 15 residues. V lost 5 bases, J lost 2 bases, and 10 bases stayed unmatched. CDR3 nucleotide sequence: TGTGCCAGAAGTGTCTCCCACAGGGGTACCTACGAGCAGTACTTC. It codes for CARSVSHRGTYEQYF.

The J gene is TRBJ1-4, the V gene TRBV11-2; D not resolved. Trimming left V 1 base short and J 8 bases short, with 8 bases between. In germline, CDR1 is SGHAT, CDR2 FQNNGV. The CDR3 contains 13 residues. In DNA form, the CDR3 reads TGTGCCAGCAGCTTAGGGTACGGGGAAAAACTGTTTTTT. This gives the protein CASSLGYGEKLFF.

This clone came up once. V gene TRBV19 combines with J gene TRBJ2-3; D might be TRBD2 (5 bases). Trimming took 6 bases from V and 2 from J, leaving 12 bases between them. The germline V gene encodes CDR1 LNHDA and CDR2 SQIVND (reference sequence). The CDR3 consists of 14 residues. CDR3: CASSPGEITDTQYF. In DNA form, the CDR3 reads TGTGCCAGTAGCCCCGGGGAGATCACAGATACGCAGTATTTT.